The next 6 T cell receptor beta chains were all read from a single sample in a study of post-analysis software for immune sequencing data. Regarding the study as a whole: In patients, TRBV5-6, TRBV5-1 and TRBV20-1 belonged to roughly five TRBV segments found more frequently than in controls.

Their target antigens are unknown. Built from TCR beta cDNA, the libraries had unique molecular identifiers in them. TCRdb reprocessed the PCR reads via MiXCR and lists one record per CDR3 protein. The sample yields around 770,000 distinct CDR3 sequences, more than 45% seen once. Input material: blood. The receptors shown here come from a girl under 18 with multiple sclerosis.

Turning to this clonotype: One junction end does not reproduce the germline sequence, and a read error may be involved. The gene calls are TRBV7-2 and TRBJ2-5; 9 bases are a match to TRBD1. The CDR3 runs to 15 residues. Germline CDR1 is SGHTA and CDR2 is FQGNSA. This CDR3 is CAGSLDRGQGQTQYF. DNA of the CDR3: TGTGCCGGCAGCTTAGACCGCGGACAGGGGCAAACCCAGTACTTC.

The chain couples TRBV9 to TRBJ2-3; 9 nucleotides agree with TRBD1. The V gene's germline CDR1 is SGDLS and CDR2 YYNGEE. Germline trimming cut 3 bases from V and 5 bases from J; bases unmatched to any gene: 7. This CDR3 region has 15 residues. The CDR3 sequence: CASSDRDRVKDTQYF. The CDR3 nucleotides are TGTGCCAGCAGCGACCGGGACAGGGTGAAAGATACGCAGTATTTT.

This clonotype was detected only once. The chain employs TRBV27 and TRBJ2-3, with D perhaps matching TRBD1 or TRBD2 (6 bases each). Trimming shortened V by 0 bases and J by 3 bases, and 13 bases separated the two germline ends. The germline V gene encodes CDR1 MNHEY and CDR2 SMNVEV (reference sequence). This CDR3 has 16 amino acids. CDR3 sequence: CASSLSNGGRTDTQYF. In nucleotides, the CDR3 is TGTGCCAGCAGTTTATCGAATGGGGGGCGTACAGATACGCAGTATTTT.

This sequence joins TRBV10-3 and TRBJ1-1, with a possible D match to TRBD1 (6 bases). V lost 3 bases and J 7 bases, leaving 12 bases between the germline ends. Germline CDR1 and CDR2: ENHRY and SYGVKD. The CDR3 length is 13 residues. CDR3 amino acids: CAISDPTGNEAFF. The DNA for the CDR3 is TGTGCCATCAGTGATCCTACAGGGAATGAAGCTTTCTTT.

This clonotype was picked up one time. V gene TRBV5-6 combines with J gene TRBJ2-3; 7 positions agree with TRBD2. The V gene's germline CDR1 is SGHDT and CDR2 YYEEEE. The CDR3 covers 16 residues. The V gene end was trimmed by 1 base and the J gene end by 5 bases; junction bases not matched to a gene: 10. The CDR3 protein is CASSLFAGAIGDTQYF. CDR3 in DNA: TGTGCCAGCAGCTTGTTCGCGGGAGCTATCGGAGATACGCAGTATTTT.

This clonotype was seen a handful of times. CDR3 DNA sequence: TGTGCCAGCAGCCCAGGACAGGGGACGGGCTACACCTTC. Its protein product is CASSPGQGTGYTF. This chain joins TRBV7-3 and TRBJ1-2; TRBD1 matches at 9 bases. V dropped 5 bases and J dropped 8; count of bases not matched to a gene: 6. The CDR3 length is 13 residues. In germline, CDR1 is SGHTA, CDR2 FQGTGA.